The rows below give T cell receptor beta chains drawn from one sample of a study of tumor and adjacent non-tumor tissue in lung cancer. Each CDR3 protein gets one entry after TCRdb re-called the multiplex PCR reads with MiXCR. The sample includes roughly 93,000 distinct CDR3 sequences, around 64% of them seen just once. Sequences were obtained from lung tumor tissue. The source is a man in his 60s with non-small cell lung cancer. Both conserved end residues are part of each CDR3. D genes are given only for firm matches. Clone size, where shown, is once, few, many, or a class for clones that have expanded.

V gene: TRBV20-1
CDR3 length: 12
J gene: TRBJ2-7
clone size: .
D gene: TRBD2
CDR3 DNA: TGTAGTGCTGCCCGGGACTACGACGAGAAGTACTTC
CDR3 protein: CSAARDYDEKYF

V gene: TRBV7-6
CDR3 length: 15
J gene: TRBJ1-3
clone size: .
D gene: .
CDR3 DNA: TGTGCCAGCAGCTCACAAGGCCAGGCTGGAAACACCATATATTTT
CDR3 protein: CASSSQGQAGNTIYF

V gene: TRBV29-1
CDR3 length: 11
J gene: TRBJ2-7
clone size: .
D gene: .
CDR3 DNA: TGCATCGTTGGAGGGTACAATGAGCAGTACTTC
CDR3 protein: CIVGGYNEQYF

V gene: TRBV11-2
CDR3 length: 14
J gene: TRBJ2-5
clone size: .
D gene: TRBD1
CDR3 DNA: TGTGCCAGCAGCTTAGCAGGGGGCGTAGAGACCCAGTACTTC
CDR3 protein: CASSLAGGVETQYF

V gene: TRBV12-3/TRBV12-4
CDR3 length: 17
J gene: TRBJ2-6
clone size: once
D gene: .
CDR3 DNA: TGCGCCAGCAGTCCTGGGACTTCTGTCCCTTGGGCCAACGTCCTGACTTTC
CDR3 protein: CASSPGTSVPWANVLTF

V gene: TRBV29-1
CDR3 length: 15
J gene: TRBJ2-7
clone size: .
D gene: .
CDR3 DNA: TGCAACGTTGGAGGAGCCGATACCGGCTCCTACGAGCAATACTTC
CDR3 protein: CNVGGADTGSYEQYF

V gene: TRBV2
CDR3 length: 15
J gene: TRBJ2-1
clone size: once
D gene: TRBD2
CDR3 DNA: TGTGCCAGCAGTGAAAGAACTAGCGGCAACAATGAGCAGTTCTTC
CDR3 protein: CASSERTSGNNEQFF

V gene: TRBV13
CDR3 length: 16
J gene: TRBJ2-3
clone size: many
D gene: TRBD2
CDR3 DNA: TGTGCCAGCAGCCCCTGGTCTAGCGGGAGTGCAGATACGCAGTATTTT
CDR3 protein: CASSPWSSGSADTQYF

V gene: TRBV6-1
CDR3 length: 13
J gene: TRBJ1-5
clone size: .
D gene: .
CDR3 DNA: TGTGCCAGTAGTGAAGTAATTCGGGGGCCCCAGCATTTT
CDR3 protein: CASSEVIRGPQHF

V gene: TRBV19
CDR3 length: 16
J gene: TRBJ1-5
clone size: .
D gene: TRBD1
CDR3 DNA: TGTGCCACAGACAGGGGCCAGATTTATAGCAATCAGCCCCAGCATTTT
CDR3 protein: CATDRGQIYSNQPQHF

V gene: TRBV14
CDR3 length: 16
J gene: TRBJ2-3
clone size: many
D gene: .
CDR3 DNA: TGTGCCAGCAGCCAAGATCTTGTGGGGGGCACAGATACGCAGTATTTT
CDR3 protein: CASSQDLVGGTDTQYF

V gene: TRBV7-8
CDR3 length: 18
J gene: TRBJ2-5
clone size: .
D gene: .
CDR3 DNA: TGTGCCAGCGGCTCCCACTTAACTTTGACAGAGGTTCAAGAGACCCAGTACTTC
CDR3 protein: CASGSHLTLTEVQETQYF

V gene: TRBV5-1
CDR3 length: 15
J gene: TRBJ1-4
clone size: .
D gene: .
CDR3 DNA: TGCGCCAGCAACTCCTCAGTGGTGGCTAATGAAAAACTGTTTTTT
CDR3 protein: CASNSSVVANEKLFF

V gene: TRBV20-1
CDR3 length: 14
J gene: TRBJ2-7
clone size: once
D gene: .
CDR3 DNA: TGCAGTGTAGTGGGGCCGGACAGTACGTACGAGCATTACTTC
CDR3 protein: CSVVGPDSTYEHYF

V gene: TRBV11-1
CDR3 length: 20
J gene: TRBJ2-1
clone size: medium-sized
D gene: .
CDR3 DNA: TGTGCCAGCAGCTTAGCGCTAAGTTTTGGGGGCGCGGGCTCCTACAATGAGCAGTTCTTC
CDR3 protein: CASSLALSFGGAGSYNEQFF

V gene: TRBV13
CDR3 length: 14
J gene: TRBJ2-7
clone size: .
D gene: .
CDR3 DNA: TGTTCCAGCAGCTTTTCAGACAAATCCTACGAGCAGTACTTC
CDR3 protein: CSSSFSDKSYEQYF

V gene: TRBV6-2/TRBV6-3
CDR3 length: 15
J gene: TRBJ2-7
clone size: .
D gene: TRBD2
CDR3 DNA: TGTGTCAGCATCCACTCTAGCGGGAGTCGCCACGAGCAGTACTTC
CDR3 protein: CVSIHSSGSRHEQYF

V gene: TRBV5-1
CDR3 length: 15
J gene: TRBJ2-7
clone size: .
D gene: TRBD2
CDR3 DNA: TGCGCCAGCAACTTAGCCGGGACTAGCGGCAACGAGCAGTACTTC
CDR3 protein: CASNLAGTSGNEQYF

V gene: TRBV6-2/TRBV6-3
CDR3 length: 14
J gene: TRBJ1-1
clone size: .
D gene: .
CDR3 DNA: TGTGCCAGCAGTTATTTCGGGGTGAACACTGAAGTTATCTTT
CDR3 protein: CASSYFGVNTEVIF

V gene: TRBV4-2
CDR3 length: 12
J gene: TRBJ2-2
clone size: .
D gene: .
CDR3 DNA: TGTGCCAAGAGCCAAACGTCGCAGGAGCTGTTTTTT
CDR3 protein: CAKSQTSQELFF

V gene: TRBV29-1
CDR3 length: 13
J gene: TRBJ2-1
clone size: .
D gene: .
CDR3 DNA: TGCAGCCTCCACGGACGGATACACAATGAGCAGTTCTTC
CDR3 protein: CSLHGRIHNEQFF

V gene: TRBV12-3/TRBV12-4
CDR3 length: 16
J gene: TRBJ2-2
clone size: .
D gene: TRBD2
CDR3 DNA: TGTGGCAATGGTGGGACTAGCGGGAGACCCGCCGGGGAGCTGTTTTTT
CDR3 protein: CGNGGTSGRPAGELFF

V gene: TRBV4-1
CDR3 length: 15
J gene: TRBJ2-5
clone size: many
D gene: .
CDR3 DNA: TGCGCCAGCAGCCGGTCTCTAACGCGGACAGAGACCCAGTACTTC
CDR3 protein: CASSRSLTRTETQYF

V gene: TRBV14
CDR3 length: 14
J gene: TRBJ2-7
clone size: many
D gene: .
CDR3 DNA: TGTGCCAGCAGCCGACCGGGAGTCTCCTACGAGCAGTACTTC
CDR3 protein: CASSRPGVSYEQYF

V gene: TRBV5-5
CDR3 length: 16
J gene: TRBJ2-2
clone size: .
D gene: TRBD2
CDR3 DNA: TGTGCCAGCACCAGACTGGCGGGAGGGCCCACCGGGGAGCTGTCTTTT
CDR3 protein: CASTRLAGGPTGELSF

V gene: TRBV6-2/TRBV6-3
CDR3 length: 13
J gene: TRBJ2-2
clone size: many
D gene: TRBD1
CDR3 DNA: TGTGCCAGCAGTTGGGACAGCACCGGGGAGCTGTTTTTT
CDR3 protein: CASSWDSTGELFF

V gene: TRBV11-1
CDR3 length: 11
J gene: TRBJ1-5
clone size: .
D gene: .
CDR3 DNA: TGTGCCAGCAGCTTACATCAGCCCCAGCATTTT
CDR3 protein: CASSLHQPQHF

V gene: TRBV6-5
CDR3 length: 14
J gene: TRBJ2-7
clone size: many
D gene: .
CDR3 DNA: TGTGCCAGCAGCCTCGACAGACTATCCTACGAGCAGTACTTC
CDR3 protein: CASSLDRLSYEQYF

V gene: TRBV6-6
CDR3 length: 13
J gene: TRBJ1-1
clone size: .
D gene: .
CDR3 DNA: TGTGCCAGTATGATCGGAGTGAACATTGAAGCTTCCTTT
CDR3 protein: CASMIGVNIEASF

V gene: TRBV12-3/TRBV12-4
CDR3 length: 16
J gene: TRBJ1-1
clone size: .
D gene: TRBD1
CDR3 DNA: TGTGCCAGCAGTTTTCCAGGGGGCAGGGGGAACACTGAAGCTTTCTTT
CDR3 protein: CASSFPGGRGNTEAFF

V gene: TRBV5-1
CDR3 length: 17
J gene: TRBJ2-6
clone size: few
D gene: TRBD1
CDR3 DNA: TGCGCCAGCAGCTGGGACAGGGAACACTCTGGGGCCAACGTCCTGACTTTC
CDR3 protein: CASSWDREHSGANVLTF

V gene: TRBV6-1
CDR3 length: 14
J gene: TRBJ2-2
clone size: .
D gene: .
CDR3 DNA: TGTGCCAGCAGGCGGGACAGTAACACCGGTGAGCTGCTTTTT
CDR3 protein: CASRRDSNTGELLF

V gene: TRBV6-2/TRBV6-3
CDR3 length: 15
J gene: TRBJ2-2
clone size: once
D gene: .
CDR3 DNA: TGTGCCGGCAGTTTATCACGACAGGACGCCGGGGAGCTGTTTTTT
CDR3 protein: CAGSLSRQDAGELFF

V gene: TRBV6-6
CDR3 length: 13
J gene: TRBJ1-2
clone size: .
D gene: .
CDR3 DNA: TGTGCCAGCAGTTACACAGGACAGAATGACTACACCTTT
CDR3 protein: CASSYTGQNDYTF

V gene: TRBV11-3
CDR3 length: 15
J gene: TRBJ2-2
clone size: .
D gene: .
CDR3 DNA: TGTGCCGGCAGCCTTTCGGGAGATGCCACCGGGGAGCTGTTTTTT
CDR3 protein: CAGSLSGDATGELFF

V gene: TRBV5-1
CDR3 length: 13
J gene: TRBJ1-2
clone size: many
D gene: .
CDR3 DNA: TGCGCCAGCAGCTATGACAGGAAGTATGGCTACACCTTC
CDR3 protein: CASSYDRKYGYTF

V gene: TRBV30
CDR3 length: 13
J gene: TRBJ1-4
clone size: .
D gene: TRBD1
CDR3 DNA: TGTGCCTGGAGTGGGGACAGGGGTGAAAAACTGTTTTTT
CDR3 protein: CAWSGDRGEKLFF

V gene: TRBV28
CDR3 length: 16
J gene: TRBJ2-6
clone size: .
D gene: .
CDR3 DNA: TGTGCCACCAGGGAAAGCCGGGTCTCTGGGGCCAACGTCCTGACTTTC
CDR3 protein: CATRESRVSGANVLTF

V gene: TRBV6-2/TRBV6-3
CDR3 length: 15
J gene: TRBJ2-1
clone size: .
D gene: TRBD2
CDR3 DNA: TGTGCCAGCAGTTCGGGGACTAGCGGAAGCTATAAGCAGTTCTTC
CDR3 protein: CASSSGTSGSYKQFF

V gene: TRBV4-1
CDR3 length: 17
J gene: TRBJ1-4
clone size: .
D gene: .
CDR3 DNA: TGCGCCAACAGCCAAGGTCTGGCTTCACAAGGGAAAGAAAAACTGTTTTTT
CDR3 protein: CANSQGLASQGKEKLFF

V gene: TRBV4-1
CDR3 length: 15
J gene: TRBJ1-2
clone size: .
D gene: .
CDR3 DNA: TGCGTCAGCAGCCAAATCTCAGTAACCCACTATGGCTACACCTTC
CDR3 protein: CVSSQISVTHYGYTF

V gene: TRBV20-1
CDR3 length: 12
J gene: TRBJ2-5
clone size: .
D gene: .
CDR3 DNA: TGCAGTACCCAGGAAGGAACGGAGACCCAGTACTTC
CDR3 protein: CSTQEGTETQYF

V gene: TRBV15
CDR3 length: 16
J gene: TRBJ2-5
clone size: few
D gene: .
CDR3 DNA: TGTGCCACCAGCAGAGATCTCCCGACGGACCAAGAGACCCAGTACTTC
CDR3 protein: CATSRDLPTDQETQYF

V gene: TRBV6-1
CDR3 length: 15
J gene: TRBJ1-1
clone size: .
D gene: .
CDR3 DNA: TGTGCCAGCAGTCTCCGGACAGACAAGAACACTGAAGCTTTCTTC
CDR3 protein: CASSLRTDKNTEAFF

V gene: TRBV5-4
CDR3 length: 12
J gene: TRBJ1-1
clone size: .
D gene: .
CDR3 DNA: TGTGCCAACAGCTTAGCTAACACCGAAGCTTTCTTT
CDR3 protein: CANSLANTEAFF

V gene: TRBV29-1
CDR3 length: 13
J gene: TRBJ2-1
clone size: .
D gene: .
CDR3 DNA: TGCAGCGTGCCCCACAAGGGGCGTAATGAGCAGTTCTTC
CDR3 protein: CSVPHKGRNEQFF

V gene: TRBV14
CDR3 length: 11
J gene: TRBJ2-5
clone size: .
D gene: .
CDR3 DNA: TGTGCCAGCACCCAAGCGAGGACCCAGTACTTC
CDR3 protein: CASTQARTQYF

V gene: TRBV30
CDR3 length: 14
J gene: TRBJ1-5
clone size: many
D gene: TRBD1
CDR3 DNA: TGTGCCTGGAGCCCTCAACAGGGGAATCAGCCCCAGCATTTT
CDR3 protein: CAWSPQQGNQPQHF

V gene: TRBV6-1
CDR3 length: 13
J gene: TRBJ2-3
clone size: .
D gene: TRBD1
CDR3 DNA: TGTGACAGCAGAGCAGGGGGCAATCAGCCCCAGTATTTT
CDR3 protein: CDSRAGGNQPQYF

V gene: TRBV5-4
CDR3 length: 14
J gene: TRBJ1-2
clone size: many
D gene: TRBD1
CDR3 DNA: TGTGCCAGCAGCGTCAACCAGGGGGCAGGTGGCTACACCTTC
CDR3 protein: CASSVNQGAGGYTF

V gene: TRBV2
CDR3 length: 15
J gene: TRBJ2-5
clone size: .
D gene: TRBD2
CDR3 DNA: TGTGCCAACAGAGGACTAGCGGGCCAACAAGAGACCCAGTACTTC
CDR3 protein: CANRGLAGQQETQYF

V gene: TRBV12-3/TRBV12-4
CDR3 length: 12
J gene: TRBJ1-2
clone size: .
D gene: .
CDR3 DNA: TGTGGCAGCAGCAGTGACAGCTATGGCTACACCTTC
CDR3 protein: CGSSSDSYGYTF

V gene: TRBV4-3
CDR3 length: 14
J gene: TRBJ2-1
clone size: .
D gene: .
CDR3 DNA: TGCGCCAGCAGCCATGTAGCGGTTGGGGATGAACGGTTCTTC
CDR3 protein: CASSHVAVGDERFF

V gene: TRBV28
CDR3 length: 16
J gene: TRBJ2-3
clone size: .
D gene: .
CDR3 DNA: TGTGCCAGCAGCCTCGTAGGGGGTTTTGGCACAGATACGCAGTATTTT
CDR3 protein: CASSLVGGFGTDTQYF